This TCR beta chain derives from a study of T cells after posttransplantation cyclophosphamide. Profiled with immunoSEQ multiplex PCR; TCRdb holds only in-frame clones, not every one. The sample has around 12,000 clones, roughly 2% seen once. This clone is labeled as hyperexpanded. Its antigen remains unidentified. Within the sample, other DNA sequences also encode this same CDR3. The V segment lost 2 bases and the J segment 8 bases; nucleotides outside the gene matches: 9. The CDR3 contains 15 residues. CDR1 is MNHEY, CDR2 SVGAGI, per germline. Findings and caveats of the study: Blood and skin or GI T cell repertoires showed limited TRB overlap. TRB clonality was highly associated with recipient CMV seropositivity and reactivation.

A marrow graft followed busulfan-fludarabine conditioning, with cyclophosphamide on days +3 and +4. The V and J genes are TRBV6-5 and TRBJ2-1; 7 nucleotides agree with TRBD1. This clonotype was obtained from a male patient aged 25-45 years who received an allogeneic stem cell transplant from a related donor, was CMV-positive, and had no GVHD. The graft donor may be the source of some T cells. The material was PBMCs, obtained after allogeneic stem cell transplant with posttransplant cyclophosphamide. CDR3 coding DNA: TGTGCCAGCAGTTACGAGGGGGCGAATTCGGATGAGCAGTTCTTC. Translating gives CASSYEGANSDEQFF.